These 29 T cell receptor beta chains originate from one sample sequenced in a study of OX40 agonist ivuxolimab in advanced cancers. The library was prepared using the immunoSEQ multiplex PCR assay. Imported from immuneACCESS, the table was reduced by TCRdb to in-frame sequences with V and J called. These copies leave out some clones; in studies compared against another copy, an unresolved V gene accounts for under half, and the cause of the remainder is not known. Present in this sample are tens of thousands of clones, roughly nine tenths of which were seen just once. About 0.76% of the sample is taken by the ten largest. The starting material was CD4+ or CD8+ T cells sorted from blood, obtained in a trial of the OX40 agonist ivuxolimab. All receptors come from an adult with an advanced solid tumor such as melanoma, head and neck, liver or kidney cancer.

As DNA, the CDR3 is TGTGCCAGCAGCTTACGGAGAGGGGATAGCAATCAGCCCCAGCATTTT. Translation: CASSLRRGDSNQPQHF. This chain uses TRBV7-2 with TRBJ1-5, with D possibly matching TRBD1 (5 bases). Trimming pared 2 bases from V and 0 bases from J, leaving 11 bases between. The CDR3 totals 16 residues. CDR1 SGHTA and CDR2 FQGNSA come from the germline V gene.

V is TRBV7-3 and J is TRBJ2-1; 9 bases align to TRBD2. CDR3 size: 14 residues. The V gene's germline CDR1 is SGHTA and CDR2 FQGTGA. Losses at the gene ends were 9 bases for V and 6 bases for J; bases not matched to a gene: 9. As DNA, the CDR3 is TGTGCCAGTGGGTCTAGCGGGGTCTCCAATGAGCAGTTCTTC. It specifies CASGSSGVSNEQFF.

V is TRBV6-5 and J is TRBJ2-5; D not certain. This CDR3 region has 14 residues. Germline CDR1 MNHEY, CDR2 SVGAGI. V lost 1 base, J lost 1 base, and 7 bases lay in between. The CDR3 spells CASSYYRTQETQYF. The CDR3 DNA sequence: TGTGCCAGCAGTTACTACCGGACCCAAGAGACCCAGTACTTC.

The V call is TRBV29-1, the J call TRBJ1-1; tentatively, D is TRBD1 (6 bases). The CDR3 consists of 13 residues. Trimming took off 3 bases at V and 3 bases at J, with 11 bases between the two ends. CDR1 is SQVTM and CDR2 is ANQGSEA in the germline V gene. The CDR3: CSVDTGPYTEAFF. The CDR3 DNA reads TGCAGCGTTGACACAGGGCCATACACTGAAGCTTTCTTT.

The V gene is TRBV7-3, the J gene TRBJ1-5; D not certain. V was trimmed by 3 bases and J by 6 bases, leaving 6 bases between them. This CDR3 region has 12 residues. The V gene's germline CDR1 is SGHTA and CDR2 FQGTGA. The CDR3 region is CASSFRFQPQHF. In DNA, the CDR3 is TGTGCCAGCAGCTTTAGGTTTCAGCCCCAGCATTTT.

The J gene is TRBJ2-1, the V gene TRBV5-4; 9 positions agree with TRBD2. Germline trimming cut 4 bases from V and 3 bases from J; bases unmatched to any gene: 5. The CDR3 runs to 15 residues. Germline CDR1 is SGHNT and CDR2 is YYREEE (reference sequence). Written as DNA, the CDR3 is TGTGCCAGCAGCGTTAGCGGGAGTATCTACAATGAGCAGTTCTTC. It yields the protein CASSVSGSIYNEQFF.

The chain recombines TRBV19 with TRBJ1-5; TRBD1 aligns across 9 bases. Trimming removed 6 bases from V and 5 bases from J; junction bases left unmatched: 8. CDR3 length: 15 amino acids. Germline loops: CDR1 LNHDA, CDR2 SQIVND (reference sequence). CDR3: CASSLGGQGYQPQHF. CDR3 nucleotides: TGTGCCAGTAGCTTAGGAGGACAGGGGTATCAGCCCCAGCATTTT.

The chain couples TRBV25-1 to TRBJ1-4; a weak D match, TRBD1 (6 bases). This CDR3 is 15 amino acids long. Germline assignment: CDR1 MGHDK and CDR2 SYGVNS. The ends were cut back, 6 bases at V and 0 bases at J, with 11 bases in the middle. The chain's CDR3 is CASSGGAATNEKLFF. As DNA, the CDR3 is TGTGCCAGCAGCGGGGGGGCAGCAACTAATGAAAAACTGTTTTTT.

The chain combines TRBV29-1 with TRBJ2-4, with D tentatively TRBD1 (5 bases). The ends were cut back, 7 bases at V and 8 bases at J, with 15 bases in the middle. CDR1 SQVTM and CDR2 ANQGSEA come from the germline V gene. CDR3 length: 12 amino acids. The CDR3 protein is CSAGQGWDIQYF. The CDR3 DNA reads TGCAGCGCAGGGCAAGGATGGGACATTCAGTACTTC. The variable domain in full, completed from reference TRBV29-1 and TRBJ2-4, reads SAVISQKPSRDICQRGTSLTIQCQVDSQVTMMFWYRQQPGQSLTLIATANQGSEATYESGFVIDKFPISRPNLTFSTLTVSNMSPEDSSIYLCSAGQGWDIQYFGAGTRLSVL.

The chain is built from TRBV5-1 and TRBJ2-1, with 10 bases that match TRBD2. This CDR3 comprises 17 residues. The V gene end was trimmed by 4 bases and the J gene end by 0 bases; junction bases not matched to a gene: 7. Germline CDR1 is SGHRS and CDR2 is YFSETQ. The CDR3 coding sequence is TGCGCCAGCAGCGGTAGGACTAGCGGAAGCTCCTACAATGAGCAGTTCTTC. Translation gives CASSGRTSGSSYNEQFF.

The chain couples TRBV6-1 to TRBJ2-5, with 7 bases lining up with TRBD2. The CDR3 extends over 18 amino acids. J gave up 0 bases and V 4 bases, and 14 bases lay outside the gene matches. The germline gives CDR1 MNHNS, CDR2 SASEGT. The DNA of the CDR3 is TGTGCCAGCAGTGCCGAATCCGGACTAGAGGGGAACCAAGAGACCCAGTACTTC. This sequence encodes CASSAESGLEGNQETQYF.

This clone appeared once. The J gene is TRBJ2-5, the V gene TRBV7-2; the match to TRBD1 covers 9 bases. The J segment lost 7 bases and the V segment lost 5 bases, leaving 5 bases of the junction unmatched. The germline gives CDR1 SGHTA, CDR2 FQGNSA. This CDR3 contains 13 residues. The CDR3 nucleotides read TGTGCCAGCAGCCCGGGACAGGGTGGGACCCAGTACTTC. This codes for CASSPGQGGTQYF.

This sequence joins TRBV19 and TRBJ1-5; D gene unclear. The V gene's germline CDR1 is LNHDA and CDR2 SQIVND (reference sequence). Deletions cut 7 bases from V and 0 bases from J, with 7 bases between. This CDR3 contains 13 residues. CDR3 amino acids: CASNPRSNQPQHF. The CDR3 coding sequence is TGTGCCAGTAATCCACGTAGCAATCAGCCCCAGCATTTT.

This clone was detected a few times. Here the CDR3 reads CASSVDRGPWGYTF. The DNA of the CDR3 is TGTGCCAGCAGTGTCGACAGGGGGCCTTGGGGCTACACCTTC. The rearrangement joins TRBV6-1 to TRBJ1-2, with 10 bases aligning to TRBD1. The CDR3 totals 14 residues. CDR1 and CDR2 (germline): MNHNS, SASEGT. The J segment lost 8 bases and the V segment lost 4 bases, leaving 7 bases of the junction unmatched.

This sequence joins TRBV4-1 and TRBJ2-3; D call uncertain. The germline V gene has CDR1 MGHRA and CDR2 YSYEKL. Deletions cut 1 base from V and 5 bases from J, with 4 bases between. CDR3 length: 12 amino acids. CDR3 nucleotide sequence: TGCGCCAGCAGCCAAGTTCGAGATACGCAGTATTTT. This sequence encodes CASSQVRDTQYF.

The genes are TRBV28 and TRBJ1-5; D is perhaps TRBD1 (6 bases). Germline loops: CDR1 MDHEN, CDR2 SYDVKM. The length of the CDR3 is 21 residues. Deletions cut 3 bases from V and 0 bases from J, with 27 bases between. CDR3 amino acids: CASSFWTANGYTQYSNQPQHF. The DNA for the CDR3 is TGTGCCAGCAGTTTTTGGACAGCAAACGGCTACACCCAGTATAGCAATCAGCCCCAGCATTTT.

In this sample, this clone turned up once. The chain joins TRBV7-2 to TRBJ2-2; D is possibly TRBD2 (6 bases). The CDR3 contains 14 residues. Trimming shortened V by 5 bases and J by 6 bases, and 13 bases separated the two germline ends. Germline lookup yields CDR1 SGHTA and CDR2 FQGNSA. CDR3 DNA: TGTGCCAGCAGCCCTCGGGGGTGGGCCGGGGAGCTGTTTTTT. Translating it yields CASSPRGWAGELFF. Supplemented by reference TRBV7-2 and TRBJ2-2, the full variable domain reads GAGVSQSPSNKVTEKGKDVELRCDPISGHTALYWYRQSLGQGLEFLIYFQGNSAPDKSGLPSDRFSAERTGGSVSTLTIQRTQQEDSAVYLCASSPRGWAGELFFGEGSRLTVL.

The chain carries TRBV7-2 and TRBJ2-1; 7 nucleotides line up with TRBD2. The junction had 8 bases not matched to a gene; V was cut back by 1 base and J by 5 bases. From germline, CDR1 is SGHTA and CDR2 FQGNSA. CDR3 length equals 16 residues. In nucleotides, the CDR3 is TGTGCCAGCAGCTTAGTTGCGGGAGCAATTGACAATGAGCAGTTCTTC. This codes for CASSLVAGAIDNEQFF.

The chain couples TRBV7-3 to TRBJ2-5; D is perhaps TRBD2 (7 bases). CDR3 length equals 16 residues. Germline lookup yields CDR1 SGHTA and CDR2 FQGTGA. V dropped 5 bases and J dropped 3 bases, with 19 bases sitting between them. In DNA, the CDR3 is TGTGCCAGCAGCCCCAGTGGGGGGGCCTGGGAAGAGACCCAGTACTTC. This codes for CASSPSGGAWEETQYF.

Here the CDR3 DNA reads TGTGCCAGCAGCTTCCGGGACAGCTACTTGGGGTATGGCTACACCTTC. It specifies CASSFRDSYLGYGYTF. This chain connects TRBV5-6 to TRBJ1-2, with TRBD1 matching 7 bases. Trimming cost V 2 bases and J 5 bases; bases outside gene matches: 12. The CDR3 length is 16 residues. CDR1 and CDR2 from the germline V gene are SGHDT and YYEEEE.

V gene TRBV6-5 combines with J gene TRBJ2-1; maybe TRBD2 (5 bases). CDR1 and CDR2 from the germline V gene are MNHEY and SVGAGI. The V end lost 2 bases, the J end lost 4 bases, and 9 bases lay between the germline ends. The CDR3 has 14 residues. The CDR3, as DNA: TGTGCCAGCAGTTACGGTTTAGCGTACAATGAGCAGTTCTTC. Translation: CASSYGLAYNEQFF.

This clone has only a few counts. This rearrangement joins TRBV29-1 to TRBJ1-2; D not resolved. This CDR3 is built from 15 residues. Germline V lookup: CDR1 SQVTM, CDR2 ANQGSEA. Trimming took off 1 base at V and 0 bases at J, with 12 bases between the two ends. The CDR3 nucleotides are TGCAGCGTTGAAGGAGGAAAGAACCCTAACTATGGCTACACCTTC. Its protein is CSVEGGKNPNYGYTF. Using reference TRBV29-1 and TRBJ1-2 for the parts outside the CDR3, the full variable domain is SAVISQKPSRDICQRGTSLTIQCQVDSQVTMMFWYRQQPGQSLTLIATANQGSEATYESGFVIDKFPISRPNLTFSTLTVSNMSPEDSSIYLCSVEGGKNPNYGYTFGSGTRLTVV.

This clone was recorded a few times. The chain carries TRBV7-9 and TRBJ1-3; D is possibly TRBD1 (6 bases). Germline CDR1 is SEHNR and CDR2 is FQNEAQ (reference sequence). The CDR3 loop spans 16 amino acids. V lost 3 bases and J 8 bases, leaving 20 bases between the germline ends. The CDR3 sequence: CASSLRKGVSGDTIYF. CDR3 nucleotide sequence: TGTGCCAGCAGCTTGCGGAAGGGGGTATCCGGGGACACCATATATTTT.

The sample holds one count of this clone. The rearrangement links TRBV25-1 to TRBJ2-1, with D perhaps matching TRBD1 (6 bases). CDR1 MGHDK and CDR2 SYGVNS come from the germline V gene. This CDR3 comprises 14 residues. V shed 8 bases and J shed 2 bases, with 13 bases lying between them. CDR3 protein: CASVPRGTYNEQFF. As DNA, the CDR3 is TGTGCCAGCGTTCCCAGGGGTACCTACAATGAGCAGTTCTTC. The variable domain in full, with the rest retrieved from reference TRBV25-1 and TRBJ2-1, is EADIYQTPRYLVIGTGKKITLECSQTMGHDKMYWYQQDPGMELHLIHYSYGVNSTEKGDLSSESTVSRIRTEHFPLTLESARPSHTSQYLCASVPRGTYNEQFFGPGTRLTVL.

The chain links TRBV19 to TRBJ2-4, with 9 bases lining up with TRBD1. The CDR3 is made up of 20 amino acids. Germline V gene sequence: CDR1 LNHDA, CDR2 SQIVND (reference sequence). With 0 bases clipped from V and 1 base from J, the junction kept 13 bases outside the gene matches. As DNA, the CDR3 is TGTGCCAGTAGTATAGATGGACAGGGGCCTAATGTACTTGCCAAAAACATTCAGTACTTC. As protein: CASSIDGQGPNVLAKNIQYF.

This sequence joins TRBV7-3 and TRBJ2-2, with TRBD1 as a possible D gene (5 bases). Trimming removed 2 bases from V and 4 bases from J, with 8 bases in between. CDR1 is SGHTA, CDR2 FQGTGA, per germline. CDR3 length equals 14 residues. The CDR3 spells CASSLERGTGELFF. In DNA, the CDR3 is TGTGCCAGCAGCTTAGAAAGGGGCACCGGGGAGCTGTTTTTT.

The J gene is TRBJ2-1, the V gene TRBV7-2, with D unresolved. CDR1 is SGHTA and CDR2 is FQGNSA in the germline V gene. The CDR3 length is 15 residues. Trimming removed 1 base at V and 2 bases at J, with 9 bases between. The CDR3 sequence is CASSLGPAAYNEQFF. In nucleotides, the CDR3 is TGTGCCAGCAGCTTAGGGCCGGCAGCCTACAATGAGCAGTTCTTC.

In this sample, this clone turned up a few times. CDR3 sequence (DNA): TGTGCCACACAACAGGGGAAGGGTCAGCCCCAGCATTTT. Its translation: CATQQGKGQPQHF. V is TRBV19 and J is TRBJ1-5, with 7 bases fitting TRBD1. The CDR3 covers 13 residues. After removal of 10 bases from V and 6 bases from J, the junction contained 9 bases not matched to a gene. Per the germline V gene, CDR1 is LNHDA and CDR2 is SQIVND (reference sequence).

The chain recombines TRBV7-2 with TRBJ2-6, with D possibly matching TRBD1 (5 bases). This CDR3 contains 17 residues. Deletions cut 1 base from V and 0 bases from J, with 10 bases between. The germline gives CDR1 SGHTA, CDR2 FQGNSA. The CDR3, as DNA: TGTGCCAGCAGCTTAGGGAAGGGGAACTCTGGGGCCAACGTCCTGACTTTC. It translates to CASSLGKGNSGANVLTF.